The 6 T cell receptor beta chains below were found in one sample sequenced in a study of blood T cell repertoires in COVID-19. Only in-frame clones appear in the TCRdb table, and some are missing; sequencing was by immunoSEQ multiplex PCR. The data contain roughly 60,000 clones, 84% of them singletons. Source material: peripheral blood. These receptors were collected from a man between 60 and 70 years old with COVID-19, enrolled during active disease.

V and J are TRBV5-1 and TRBJ2-1; TRBD1 matches at 9 bases. This CDR3 spans 16 amino acids. The V and J ends lost 5 bases and 3 bases, in that order; junction bases with no gene match: 9. Germline CDR1 SGHRS, CDR2 YFSETQ. CDR3 nucleotide sequence: TGCGCCAGCAGTTCCATAACAGGGGGCCACTACAATGAGCAGTTCTTC. Its translation is CASSSITGGHYNEQFF. The entire variable domain, with the rest obtained from reference TRBV5-1 and TRBJ2-1, is as follows: KAGVTQTPRYLIKTRGQQVTLSCSPISGHRSVSWYQQTPGQGLQFLFEYFSETQRNKGNFPGRFSGRQFSNSRSEMNVSTLELGDSALYLCASSSITGGHYNEQFFGPGTRLTVL.

V is TRBV12-3 or TRBV12-4 and J is TRBJ2-5; TRBD1 matches at 7 bases. After removal of 5 bases from V and 4 bases from J, the junction contained 1 base not matched to a gene. The CDR3 totals 12 residues. The CDR3 nucleotides read TGTGCCAGCAGTACAGGGGCAGAGACCCAGTACTTC. Translated, it gives CASSTGAETQYF.

This clone was seen only a few times. The rearrangement uses TRBV10-2 and TRBJ1-6; 8 bases are a match to TRBD1. V was clipped by 10 bases and J by 2 bases; unmatched bases: 4. CDR3 size: 14 residues. Germline V gene data show CDR1 as WSHSY and CDR2 as SAAADI. CDR3 region: CATRTGTYNSPLHF. The CDR3 nucleotides read TGCGCCACCCGGACAGGGACCTATAATTCACCCCTCCACTTT.

The rearrangement links TRBV5-1 to TRBJ1-6; the match to TRBD1 covers 7 bases. V dropped 5 bases and J dropped 4; count of bases not matched to a gene: 3. CDR3 size: 14 residues. CDR1 and CDR2 from the germline V gene are SGHRS and YFSETQ. The CDR3 region is CASREQGYNSPLHF. The CDR3 coding sequence is TGCGCCAGCAGAGAACAGGGGTATAATTCACCCCTCCACTTT.

This clone was detected only a few times. The genes are TRBV24-1 and TRBJ2-1; D gene uncertain. Germline CDR1 and CDR2: KGHDR and SFDVKD. The CDR3 covers 15 residues. Trimming pared 1 base from V and 1 base from J, leaving 7 bases between. CDR3 sequence: CATSDFTGSYNEQFF. CDR3 DNA: TGTGCCACCAGTGATTTTACGGGTTCCTACAATGAGCAGTTCTTC.

CDR3 residues: CASSGGLGSTDTQYF. The CDR3 DNA is TGCGCCAGCTCTGGGGGCCTTGGGAGCACAGATACGCAGTATTTT. The chain employs TRBV10-1 and TRBJ2-3; a possible D gene is TRBD1 (6 bases). The CDR3 has 15 residues. Germline V gene sequence: CDR1 WNHNN, CDR2 SYGVQD (reference sequence). Trimming stripped 8 bases from V and 0 bases from J, with 15 bases between.